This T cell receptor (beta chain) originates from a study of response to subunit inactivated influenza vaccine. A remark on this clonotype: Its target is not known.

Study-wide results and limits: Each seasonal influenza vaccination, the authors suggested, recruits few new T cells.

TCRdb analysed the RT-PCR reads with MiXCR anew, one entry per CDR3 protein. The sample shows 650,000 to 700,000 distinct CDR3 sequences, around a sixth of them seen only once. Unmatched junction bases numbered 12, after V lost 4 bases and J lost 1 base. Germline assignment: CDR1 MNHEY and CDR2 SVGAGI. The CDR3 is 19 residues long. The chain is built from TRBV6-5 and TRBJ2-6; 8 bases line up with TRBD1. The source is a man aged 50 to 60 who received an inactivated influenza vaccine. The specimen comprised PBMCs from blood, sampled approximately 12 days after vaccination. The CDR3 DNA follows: TGTGCCAGCAGTTTCCACCTCTCGACAGGGGATTCTGGGGCCAACGTCCTGACTTTC. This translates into CASSFHLSTGDSGANVLTF.